A selection of T cell receptor beta chains follows, all from one sample in a study of monozygotic twins with inflammatory bowel disease. One entry per CDR3 protein, without DNA, is what TCRdb gives after re-calling the 5' RACE reads. The sample totals roughly 320,000 distinct CDR3 sequences. Sequenced: blood. These TCRs come from a human donor with ulcerative colitis or Crohn's disease, or a healthy co-twin of an affected twin (not recorded which). The CDR3 runs from the conserved cysteine through the conserved F or W.

TRBJ2-7,TRBV6-1,CASSEQGATYEQYF
TRBJ1-2,TRBV7-9,CASSSSLRRANYGYTF
TRBJ2-3,TRBV9,CASSVASGDTQYF
TRBJ1-6,TRBV28,CASSFVNSPLHF
TRBJ2-3,TRBV4-2,CASSQGGQTDTQYF
TRBJ2-2,TRBV28,CASSLGRKRELFF
TRBJ2-2,TRBV3-1,CGSSGRQRGAGELFF
TRBJ2-1,TRBV7-2,CASSPPGTSANEQFF
TRBJ2-5,TRBV4-3,CASSQYETGVGGETQYF
TRBJ1-6,TRBV7-9,CASSASRDNSPLHF
TRBJ2-2,TRBV18,CASSPYQGTGELFF
TRBJ1-1,TRBV7-3,CASSSRTGLEAFF
TRBJ1-3,TRBV7-2,CASSLVAGLTAGNTIYF
TRBJ2-2,TRBV5-1,CASSLVRGNTGELFF
TRBJ1-1,TRBV13,CASSLAGTEAFF
TRBJ2-6,TRBV6-5,CASSLGQDGAGANVLTF
TRBJ2-7,TRBV6-5,CASSYRTGYLPYEQYF
TRBJ1-4,TRBV12-3/TRBV12-4,CASSSRTNNEKLFF
TRBJ2-4,TRBV7-9,CASSQGQQFLGIQYF
TRBJ2-7,TRBV5-6,CASSFRSGTSSYEQYF
TRBJ1-5,TRBV20-1,CSASKSANQPQHF
TRBJ2-5,TRBV7-9,CASSLHGGEETQYF
TRBJ1-5,TRBV12-3/TRBV12-4,CASSYRGLHQPQHF
TRBJ2-6,TRBV29-1,CSVVAGVLAGANVLTF
TRBJ2-3,TRBV5-1,CASSFPGGTDTQYF
TRBJ2-1,TRBV9,CASSVRGSSYNEQFF
TRBJ2-7,TRBV6-2/TRBV6-3,CAKGTGADEQYF
TRBJ2-7,TRBV6-1,CASTPINGAAYEQYF
TRBJ2-3,TRBV7-9,CASSPSQAQDTQYF
TRBJ2-3,TRBV2,CASSRGADTQYF
TRBJ2-3,TRBV20-1,CSARGGGTGRGDTQYF
TRBJ2-1,TRBV7-2,CASSLGGGGVREQFF
TRBJ2-6,TRBV10-3,CAISDRDRGYSSGANVLTF
TRBJ2-1,TRBV9,CASSVVENIEQFF
TRBJ2-5,TRBV7-2,CASSLPEEETQYF
TRBJ1-5,TRBV9,CASSVGATRGDQPQHF
TRBJ2-5,TRBV6-2/TRBV6-3,CASSYSTGVRGTQYF
TRBJ1-1,TRBV9,CASSVDGLGNTEAFF
TRBJ1-2,TRBV5-1,CASSPWTVYGYTF